This T cell receptor (beta chain) was documented in a study of blood T cell repertoires in COVID-19. Study at large: Some COVID-19 samples were acute and others convalescent; all came from the United States, Italy and Spain.

In the original analysis: Nucleated cell counts were estimated from reference gene primer amplification. Sequencing used immunoSEQ multiplex PCR; TCRdb keeps in-frame clones, though not all of them. V and J calls and clone size come straight from that table; D and trimming were deduced from the DNA. The data hold 300,000 to 400,000 clones, with 75% to 90% observed a single time. This CDR3 is built from 14 residues. CDR1 is SGHNT, CDR2 YENEEA, per germline. Trimming took 0 bases from V and 8 from J, leaving 11 bases between them. The TCR comes from a man aged 30 to 39 who had recovered from COVID-19. Sequencing used PBMCs or T cells enriched from blood (not recorded which). This sequence joins TRBV11-3 and TRBJ2-1; D is ambiguous. CDR3 residues: CASSLDVQSDEQFF. The CDR3, as DNA: TGTGCCAGCAGCTTAGATGTGCAGAGCGATGAGCAGTTCTTC.